Following are 23 T cell receptor beta chains from one sample sequenced in a study of PD-1 blockade in classical Hodgkin lymphoma. Autologous stem cell transplantation was followed by relapse in every patient, and brentuximab vedotin exposure varied. The data were produced by immunoSEQ multiplex PCR, yet TCRdb's version contains in-frame clones alone and is incomplete. The sample lists around 40,000 clones, about 77% occurring once. Here the sequenced sample was peripheral blood mononuclear cells (PBMCs), taken at baseline. These receptors all stem from a human donor with classical Hodgkin lymphoma.

The genes are TRBV6-1 and TRBJ1-2; D is ambiguous. Between the trimmed V and J ends, which lost 5 bases and 8 bases, there was a span of 12 bases. The CDR3 totals 12 residues. Looked up from germline, CDR1 is MNHNS and CDR2 is SASEGT. CDR3 in DNA: TGTGCCAGCAGTCCCCGGGTTGGAGGCTACACCTTC. Translating gives CASSPRVGGYTF.

V and J are TRBV16 and TRBJ2-7, with TRBD1 as a possible D gene (5 bases). Germline V CDR1 and CDR2: KGHSY, FQNENV. The V gene lost 3 bases and the J gene lost 6 bases, with 15 bases spanning the gap. The CDR3 consists of 14 residues. This chain's CDR3 is CASSQYAQGGEQYF. The DNA for the CDR3 is TGTGCCAGCAGCCAGTACGCTCAGGGCGGCGAGCAGTACTTC.

This chain uses TRBV7-9 with TRBJ1-2; D unresolved. V was shortened by 6 bases and J by 7 bases, with 12 bases between the two germline ends. CDR1 SEHNR and CDR2 FQNEAQ come from the germline V gene (reference sequence). CDR3 length equals 12 residues. The chain's CDR3 is CASSTTLSGYTF. The CDR3, as DNA: TGTGCCAGCAGTACGACCCTGAGTGGCTACACCTTC. The full variable domain, its missing parts supplied by reference TRBV7-9 and TRBJ1-2, is DTGVSQNPRHKITKRGQNVTFRCDPISEHNRLYWYRQTLGQGPEFLTYFQNEAQLEKSRLLSDRFSAERPKGSFSTLEIQRTEQGDSAMYLCASSTTLSGYTFGSGTRLTVV.

This chain links TRBV6-5 with TRBJ2-7; D is perhaps TRBD1 or TRBD2 (6 bases each). The CDR3 runs to 15 residues. The germline V gene encodes CDR1 MNHEY and CDR2 SVGAGI. Trimming took off 2 bases at V and 3 bases at J, with 14 bases between the two ends. The CDR3 DNA reads as TGTGCCAGCAGTTACGGAGAGGGGGGCGTCTACGAGCAGTACTTC. This encodes CASSYGEGGVYEQYF.

This clone came up once. The rearrangement links TRBV10-3 to TRBJ2-3, with 9 bases lining up with TRBD1. V trimming: 0 bases; J trimming: 4 bases; junction bases outside the gene matches: 2. This CDR3 comprises 15 residues. Per the germline V gene, CDR1 is ENHRY and CDR2 is SYGVKD. CDR3 in DNA: TGTGCCATCAGTGAGTCGGACAGGGGAGCAGATACGCAGTATTTT. This encodes CAISESDRGADTQYF.

This sequence joins TRBV6-5 and TRBJ1-2; maybe TRBD1 (5 bases). Looked up from germline, CDR1 is MNHEY and CDR2 is SVGAGI. V was shortened by 8 bases and J by 4 bases, with 14 bases between the two germline ends. There are 13 residues in the CDR3. CDR3 amino acids: CASRPGRFYGYTF. CDR3 sequence (DNA): TGTGCCAGCCGCCCGGGGCGGTTCTATGGCTACACCTTC.

The chain carries TRBV4-3 and TRBJ2-2; the D gene is possibly TRBD2 (7 bases). Germline V gene lookup returns CDR1 LGHNA and CDR2 YSLEER. This CDR3 region has 17 residues. Trimming left V 2 bases short and J 4 bases short, with 17 bases between. CDR3 coding DNA: TGCGCCAGCAGCCAAAGCCCCCTGGGGGGGGCCACCGGGGAGCTGTTTTTT. Translating it yields CASSQSPLGGATGELFF.

A few counts support this clone. The V call is TRBV5-1, the J call TRBJ1-6; D gene unclear. Germline CDR1 and CDR2: SGHRS and YFSETQ. V shed 0 bases and J shed 0 bases, with 13 bases lying between them. CDR3 size: 18 residues. In nucleotides, the CDR3 is TGCGCCAGCAGCTTGGGAGGTACGGGGTCCTCCTATAATTCACCCCTCCACTTT. This translates into CASSLGGTGSSYNSPLHF. Drawing the rest from reference TRBV5-1 and TRBJ1-6, the complete variable domain is KAGVTQTPRYLIKTRGQQVTLSCSPISGHRSVSWYQQTPGQGLQFLFEYFSETQRNKGNFPGRFSGRQFSNSRSEMNVSTLELGDSALYLCASSLGGTGSSYNSPLHFGNGTRLTVT.

The chain employs TRBV9 and TRBJ2-5; weak D call: TRBD2 (6 bases). V lost 0 bases, J lost 4 bases, and 10 bases lay in between. Germline lookup yields CDR1 SGDLS and CDR2 YYNGEE. The CDR3 covers 14 residues. Here the CDR3 reads CASSVEGRGETQYF. CDR3 nucleotide sequence: TGTGCCAGCAGCGTAGAGGGGCGGGGAGAGACCCAGTACTTC.

J is TRBJ1-4 and V is TRBV25-1; 7 bases are shared with TRBD1. The germline CDR1 and CDR2 sequences are MGHDK and SYGVNS. The CDR3 is 13 amino acids. V dropped 8 bases and J dropped 4; count of bases not matched to a gene: 4. CDR3 protein: CASRDSYNEKLFF. DNA of the CDR3: TGTGCCAGCCGGGACAGCTATAATGAAAAACTGTTTTTT. Full variable domain (missing parts from reference TRBV25-1 and TRBJ1-4): EADIYQTPRYLVIGTGKKITLECSQTMGHDKMYWYQQDPGMELHLIHYSYGVNSTEKGDLSSESTVSRIRTEHFPLTLESARPSHTSQYLCASRDSYNEKLFFGSGTQLSVL.

The V gene is TRBV2, the J gene TRBJ2-1; 8 positions agree with TRBD1. With V trimmed by 5 bases and J by 7 bases, 10 bases remained unmatched. The germline V gene has CDR1 SNHLY and CDR2 FYNNEI. The CDR3 runs to 15 residues. The CDR3 DNA is TGTGCCAGCAGTTGGAGCAGGGGGCTTGGAAATGAGCAGTTCTTC. It is translated as CASSWSRGLGNEQFF. The complete variable domain, with remaining parts taken from reference TRBV2 and TRBJ2-1, reads EPEVTQTPSHQVTQMGQEVILRCVPISNHLYFYWYRQILGQKVEFLVSFYNNEISEKSEIFDDQFSVERPDGSNFTLKIRSTKLEDSAMYFCASSWSRGLGNEQFFGPGTRLTVL.

This sequence joins TRBV6-5 and TRBJ2-7; the match to TRBD2 covers 11 bases. Trimming at V came to 6 bases and at J to 6 bases, leaving 4 bases not matched to a gene. The germline V gene has CDR1 MNHEY and CDR2 SVGAGI. The CDR3 loop spans 13 amino acids. The CDR3 DNA reads as TGTGCCAGCAGCCTTCTAGCGGGGGGCGAGCAGTACTTC. Protein sequence: CASSLLAGGEQYF.

This chain uses TRBV7-7 with TRBJ2-1; the match to TRBD1 covers 7 bases. The CDR3 has 16 residues. The V and J ends lost 5 bases and 0 bases, in that order; junction bases with no gene match: 7. The germline V gene encodes CDR1 SSHAT and CDR2 FNYEAQ (reference sequence). CDR3 amino acids: CASSPGGPSSYNEQFF. The CDR3, as DNA: TGTGCCAGCAGCCCAGGGGGTCCGAGCTCCTACAATGAGCAGTTCTTC.

The gene calls are TRBV4-1 and TRBJ2-7, with D unresolved. The germline V and J ends were trimmed by 4 bases and 3 bases, with 10 bases remaining between them. The CDR3 is made up of 13 amino acids. CDR1 and CDR2 from the germline V gene are MGHRA and YSYEKL. The CDR3 here is CASSLGWGYEQYF. The CDR3 region has the DNA TGCGCCAGCAGCCTAGGATGGGGCTACGAGCAGTACTTC.

This rearrangement joins TRBV7-2 to TRBJ2-1, with D uncertain. Per the germline V gene, CDR1 is SGHTA and CDR2 is FQGNSA. The V and J ends lost 2 bases and 8 bases respectively, with 4 bases between them. This CDR3 comprises 11 residues. CDR3 DNA: TGTGCCAGCAGCTTAATGGATGAGCAGTTCTTC. Translated: CASSLMDEQFF. Filled out from reference TRBV7-2 and TRBJ2-1, the complete variable domain reads GAGVSQSPSNKVTEKGKDVELRCDPISGHTALYWYRQSLGQGLEFLIYFQGNSAPDKSGLPSDRFSAERTGGSVSTLTIQRTQQEDSAVYLCASSLMDEQFFGPGTRLTVL.

The chain carries TRBV4-3 and TRBJ2-3; TRBD2 aligns across 16 bases. The junction had 7 bases not matched to a gene; V was cut back by 5 bases and J by 5 bases. The CDR3 covers 17 residues. CDR1 is LGHNA, CDR2 YSLEER, per germline. CDR3 sequence: CASSVQGLAGGQDTQYF. In DNA, the CDR3 is TGCGCCAGCAGCGTCCAGGGACTAGCGGGGGGGCAAGATACGCAGTATTTT.

V usage is TRBV21-1 and J usage is TRBJ1-5; the table's D call, TRBD1, was not checked against the DNA. TRBV21-1 is an annotated pseudogene. The CDR3 loop spans 20 amino acids. The CDR3 DNA sequence: TGTGCCAGCAGCAAAGAGAGACAGCCTGAGGCCGGCCCTAGCAATCAGCCCCAGCATTTT. This encodes CASSKERQPEAGPSNQPQHF.

The gene calls are TRBV4-2 and TRBJ2-1, with TRBD2 matching 8 bases. The CDR3 totals 16 residues. Germline V gene lookup returns CDR1 LGHNA and CDR2 YNFKEQ. With 0 bases clipped from V and 3 bases from J, the junction kept 4 bases outside the gene matches. CDR3 sequence: CASSQELRGDYNEQFF. CDR3 nucleotide sequence: TGTGCCAGCAGCCAAGAATTGCGGGGGGACTACAATGAGCAGTTCTTC.

This clone has a single count. V and J are TRBV2 and TRBJ2-3; 12 bases line up with TRBD2. Germline lookup yields CDR1 SNHLY and CDR2 FYNNEI. The trim removed 7 bases at V and 3 bases at J, leaving 8 bases unmatched. The length of the CDR3 is 16 residues. This CDR3 reads CASMRLLAGGTDTQYF. The CDR3, as DNA: TGTGCCAGCATGAGGCTACTAGCGGGGGGTACAGATACGCAGTATTTT.

V and J are TRBV7-2 and TRBJ1-4, with D unresolved. Germline V gene sequence: CDR1 SGHTA, CDR2 FQGNSA. The length of the CDR3 is 13 residues. V was pared by 5 bases and J by 8 bases, with 12 bases between. CDR3 amino acids: CASSERPREKLFF. DNA for the CDR3: TGTGCCAGCAGCGAGAGGCCGCGGGAAAAACTGTTTTTT.

This clone was found a few times. This chain joins TRBV13 and TRBJ1-1; D unresolved. Trimming removed 5 bases from V and 6 bases from J, with 13 bases in between. Germline V gene lookup returns CDR1 PRHDT and CDR2 FYEKMQ (reference sequence). The CDR3 totals 13 residues. CDR3 in amino acids: CASSRDTGPEAFF. CDR3 in DNA: TGTGCCAGCAGCAGAGACACGGGCCCTGAAGCTTTCTTT.

The chain combines TRBV2 with TRBJ2-7, with 8 bases lining up with TRBD1. V was clipped by 7 bases and J by 5 bases; unmatched bases: 1. Per the germline V gene, CDR1 is SNHLY and CDR2 is FYNNEI. The CDR3 length is 11 residues. The DNA for the CDR3 is TGTGCCAGCAAACAGGGGGACGAGCAGTACTTC. This translates into CASKQGDEQYF. Combining the CDR3 with reference TRBV2 and TRBJ2-7 gives the whole variable domain EPEVTQTPSHQVTQMGQEVILRCVPISNHLYFYWYRQILGQKVEFLVSFYNNEISEKSEIFDDQFSVERPDGSNFTLKIRSTKLEDSAMYFCASKQGDEQYFGPGTRLTVT.

This clone was recorded a few times. V is TRBV19 and J is TRBJ1-1; no reliable D call. The CDR3 runs to 13 residues. CDR1 and CDR2 (germline): LNHDA, SQIVND (reference sequence). V lost 5 bases, J lost 1 base, and 8 bases lay in between. The CDR3, as DNA: TGTGCCAGTAGTCCCGATACGAACACTGAAGCTTTCTTT. Its protein is CASSPDTNTEAFF.